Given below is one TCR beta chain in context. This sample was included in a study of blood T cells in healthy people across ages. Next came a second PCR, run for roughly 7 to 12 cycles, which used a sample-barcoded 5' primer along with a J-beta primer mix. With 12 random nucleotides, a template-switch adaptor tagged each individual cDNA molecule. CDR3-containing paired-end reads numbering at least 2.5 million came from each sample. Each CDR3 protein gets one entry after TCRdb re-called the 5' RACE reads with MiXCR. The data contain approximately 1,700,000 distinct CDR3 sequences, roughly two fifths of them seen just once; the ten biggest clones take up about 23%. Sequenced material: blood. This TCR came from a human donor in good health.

The CDR3 DNA is TGTGCCAGCAGCTTAACGTGGGGGGGTGGAAACATGCAGTACTTC. The encoded protein is CASSLTWGGGNMQYF. The V call is TRBV7-2, the J call TRBJ2-5, with 7 bases matching TRBD2. J gave up 11 bases and V 2 bases, and 14 bases lay outside the gene matches. Per germline, CDR1 SGHTA and CDR2 FQGNSA. This CDR3 region has 15 residues.